This T cell receptor (beta chain) was found in a study of metastatic and nonmetastatic thyroid tumors. The wider study: It was across blood and tumor or nodule tissue from malignant and benign thyroid patients that repertoires were compared. The study's findings and limits: Reportedly, malignant thyroid tumors had significantly higher TCR beta diversity than benign nodules, in blood and tumor.

Study processing details: The study took CDR3 differences across clinicopathological groups and made a distant-metastasis classifier for papillary thyroid cancer from them. With MiXCR, TCRdb called clones anew from the PCR reads. TCRdb's processing, not the authors' own work, is the source of the V and J calls. The data show about 31,000 clones, with approximately 19% seen just once and around a fifth held by the top ten. The germline gives CDR1 MNHEY, CDR2 SVGAGI. J gave up 2 bases and V 0 bases, and 4 bases lay outside the gene matches. The CDR3 length is 16 residues. In this sample, this clone turned up many times. What it recognizes is unknown. Every patient was untreated before thyroid surgery.

Sequencing was done on a sample of blood. The TCR originated in a female donor with papillary thyroid cancer or a benign thyroid nodule (not recorded which). Some clones in this sample may be carry-over from other donors' samples. The chain couples TRBV6-5 to TRBJ1-3; TRBD1 agrees at 7 bases. The CDR3 region has the DNA TGTGCCAGCAGTTACTCGACCGGGACAGCTGGAAACACCATATATTTT. This sequence encodes CASSYSTGTAGNTIYF.